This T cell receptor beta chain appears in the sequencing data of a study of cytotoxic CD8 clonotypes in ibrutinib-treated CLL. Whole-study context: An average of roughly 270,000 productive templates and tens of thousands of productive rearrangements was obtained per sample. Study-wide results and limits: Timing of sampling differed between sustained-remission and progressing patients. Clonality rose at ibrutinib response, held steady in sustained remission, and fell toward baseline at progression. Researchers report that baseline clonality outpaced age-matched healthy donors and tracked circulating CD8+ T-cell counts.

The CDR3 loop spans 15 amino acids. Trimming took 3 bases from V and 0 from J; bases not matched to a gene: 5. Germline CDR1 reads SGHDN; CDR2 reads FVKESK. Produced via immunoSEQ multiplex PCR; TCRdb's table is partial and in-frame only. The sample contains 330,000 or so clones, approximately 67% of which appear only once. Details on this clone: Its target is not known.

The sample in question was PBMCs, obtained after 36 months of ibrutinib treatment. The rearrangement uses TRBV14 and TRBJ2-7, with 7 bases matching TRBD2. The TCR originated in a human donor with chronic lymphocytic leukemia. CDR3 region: CASSQGGTNSYEQYF. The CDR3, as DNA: TGTGCCAGCAGCCAGGGGGGGACTAACTCCTACGAGCAGTACTTC.